The 5 T cell receptor beta chains reported below all come from one sample, sequenced in a study of shared clonotypes between healthy human individuals. This table comes from immunoSEQ multiplex PCR, and its TCRdb copy is limited to in-frame clones, with some not included. The top ten clones hold around 2% of a sample with approximately 640,000 clones, approximately 75% of them seen once. Source material: memory CD4+ T cells sorted from blood. Subset meaning: CD45RA-negative fraction. The origin of the receptors is a woman in her 30s in good health.

V usage is TRBV5-1 and J usage is TRBJ2-3; 8 bases match TRBD2. The junction had 7 bases not matched to a gene; V was cut back by 1 base and J by 0 bases. Germline CDR1 is SGHRS and CDR2 is YFSETQ. This CDR3 comprises 17 residues. The CDR3: CASSLTPAGASTDTQYF. CDR3 sequence (DNA): TGCGCCAGCAGCTTGACGCCAGCGGGGGCTAGCACAGATACGCAGTATTTT.

V and J are TRBV27 and TRBJ2-1; D may be TRBD1 or TRBD2 (5 bases each). Germline V gives CDR1 MNHEY, CDR2 SMNVEV (reference sequence). The length of the CDR3 is 13 residues. With 3 bases removed from V and 8 bases from J, the gap between germline ends came to 11 bases. The CDR3 DNA follows: TGTGCCAGCAGTTTCGAGGGCAGGGATGAGCAGTTCTTC. Translating gives CASSFEGRDEQFF.

V usage is TRBV9 and J usage is TRBJ2-4; D uncertain. V was pared by 3 bases and J by 0 bases, with 7 bases between. Germline CDR1 and CDR2: SGDLS and YYNGEE. The CDR3 consists of 14 residues. The CDR3 region is CASSGALAKNIQYF. The CDR3 DNA reads TGTGCCAGCAGCGGGGCGTTAGCCAAAAACATTCAGTACTTC.

The chain couples TRBV5-4 to TRBJ2-6; D might be TRBD1 (5 bases). Germline-derived CDR1 and CDR2 are SGHNT and YYREEE (reference sequence). V was clipped by 4 bases and J by 2 bases, with 10 bases between them. The CDR3 sequence is 15 residues long. The DNA for the CDR3 is TGTGCCAGCAGCGCGACAGCGACTGGGGCCAACGTCCTGACTTTC. It translates to CASSATATGANVLTF.

The gene calls are TRBV6-5 and TRBJ1-1; no definite D call. Germline V gives CDR1 MNHEY, CDR2 SVGAGI. Trimming left V 5 bases short and J 0 bases short, with 13 bases between. This CDR3 spans 15 amino acids. The CDR3 DNA follows: TGTGCCAGCAGTAAAGGGTGGTATATGAACACTGAAGCTTTCTTT. Translation gives CASSKGWYMNTEAFF.